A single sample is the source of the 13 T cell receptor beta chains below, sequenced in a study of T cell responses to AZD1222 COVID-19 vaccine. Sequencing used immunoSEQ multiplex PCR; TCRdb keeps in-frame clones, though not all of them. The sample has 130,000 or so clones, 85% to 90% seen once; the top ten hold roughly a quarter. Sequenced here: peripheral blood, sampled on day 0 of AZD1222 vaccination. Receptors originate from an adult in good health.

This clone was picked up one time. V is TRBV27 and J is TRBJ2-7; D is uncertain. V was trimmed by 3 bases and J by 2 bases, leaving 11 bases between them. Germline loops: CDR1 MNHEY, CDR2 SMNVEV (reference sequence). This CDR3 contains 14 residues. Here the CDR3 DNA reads TGTGCCAGCAGTTTTTTAGGGATAGCCTACGAGCAGTACTTC. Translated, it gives CASSFLGIAYEQYF.

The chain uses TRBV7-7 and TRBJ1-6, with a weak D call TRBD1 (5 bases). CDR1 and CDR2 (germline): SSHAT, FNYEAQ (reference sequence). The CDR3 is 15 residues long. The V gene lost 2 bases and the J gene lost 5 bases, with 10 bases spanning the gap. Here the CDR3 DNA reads TGTGCCAGCAGCTTAAGGCAGGGTGATAATTCACCCCTCCACTTT. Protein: CASSLRQGDNSPLHF.

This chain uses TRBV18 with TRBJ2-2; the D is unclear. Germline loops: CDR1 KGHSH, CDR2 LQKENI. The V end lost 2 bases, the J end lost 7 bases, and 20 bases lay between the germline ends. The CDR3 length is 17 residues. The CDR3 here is CASSPGAITERGGELFF. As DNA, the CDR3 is TGTGCCAGCTCACCAGGTGCTATCACAGAACGAGGCGGGGAGCTGTTTTTT.

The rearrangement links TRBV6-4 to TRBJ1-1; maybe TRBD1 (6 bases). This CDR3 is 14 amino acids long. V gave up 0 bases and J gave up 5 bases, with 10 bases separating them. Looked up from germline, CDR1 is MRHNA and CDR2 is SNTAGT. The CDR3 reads CASSDSAGVTEAFF. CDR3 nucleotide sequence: TGTGCCAGCAGTGACTCTGCAGGGGTGACTGAAGCTTTCTTT.

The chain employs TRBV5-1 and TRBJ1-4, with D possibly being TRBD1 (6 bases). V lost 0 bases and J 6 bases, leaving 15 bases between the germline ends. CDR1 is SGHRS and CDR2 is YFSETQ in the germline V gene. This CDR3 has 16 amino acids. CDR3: CASSLAPRGGDEKLFF. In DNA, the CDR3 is TGCGCCAGCAGCTTGGCCCCCAGGGGAGGAGATGAAAAACTGTTTTTT. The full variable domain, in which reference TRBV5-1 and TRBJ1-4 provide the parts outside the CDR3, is KAGVTQTPRYLIKTRGQQVTLSCSPISGHRSVSWYQQTPGQGLQFLFEYFSETQRNKGNFPGRFSGRQFSNSRSEMNVSTLELGDSALYLCASSLAPRGGDEKLFFGSGTQLSVL.

The CDR3 bases are TGTGCCAGCTCACCACTCACAGGGGAATTGAACACTGAAGCTTTCTTT. Its translation: CASSPLTGELNTEAFF. The J gene is TRBJ1-1, the V gene TRBV18, with 7 bases lining up with TRBD1. The ends lost 1 base at V and 0 bases at J; junction bases unmatched: 5. There are 16 residues in the CDR3. Germline V gene lookup returns CDR1 KGHSH and CDR2 LQKENI.

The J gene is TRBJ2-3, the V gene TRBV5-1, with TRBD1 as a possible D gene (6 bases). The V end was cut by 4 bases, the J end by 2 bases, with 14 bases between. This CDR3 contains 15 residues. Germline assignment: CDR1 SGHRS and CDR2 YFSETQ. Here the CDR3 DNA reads TGCGCCAGCAGCCCCCTACAGGGATCCACAGATACGCAGTATTTT. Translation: CASSPLQGSTDTQYF. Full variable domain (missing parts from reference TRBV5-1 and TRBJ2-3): KAGVTQTPRYLIKTRGQQVTLSCSPISGHRSVSWYQQTPGQGLQFLFEYFSETQRNKGNFPGRFSGRQFSNSRSEMNVSTLELGDSALYLCASSPLQGSTDTQYFGPGTRLTVL.

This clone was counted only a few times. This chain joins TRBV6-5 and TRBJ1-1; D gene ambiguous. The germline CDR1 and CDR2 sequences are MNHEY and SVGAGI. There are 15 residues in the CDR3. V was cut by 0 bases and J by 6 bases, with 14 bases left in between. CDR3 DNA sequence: TGTGCCAGCAGTTACTCGAATTCGCCAAGGGCTGAAGCTTTCTTT. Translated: CASSYSNSPRAEAFF.

DNA for the CDR3: TGTGCCAGCAGTTCTACCTTCCTAGCGGGAGGAGGCGAGCAGTACTTC. Its translation is CASSSTFLAGGGEQYF. V is TRBV27 and J is TRBJ2-7; 11 bases align to TRBD2. The V gene's germline CDR1 is MNHEY and CDR2 SMNVEV (reference sequence). V lost 4 bases to trimming and J lost 6 bases; unmatched junction nucleotides: 11. The CDR3 runs 16 residues.

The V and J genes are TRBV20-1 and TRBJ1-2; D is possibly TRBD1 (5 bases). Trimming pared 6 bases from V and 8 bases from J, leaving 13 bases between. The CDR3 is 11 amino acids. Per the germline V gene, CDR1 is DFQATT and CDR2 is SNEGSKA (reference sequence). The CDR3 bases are TGCAGTGCCCCAGGGATAGCGGGCTACACCTTC. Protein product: CSAPGIAGYTF.

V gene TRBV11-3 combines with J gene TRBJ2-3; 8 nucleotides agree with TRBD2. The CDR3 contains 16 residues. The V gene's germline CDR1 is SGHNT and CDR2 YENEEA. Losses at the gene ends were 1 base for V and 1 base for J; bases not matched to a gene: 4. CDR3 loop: CASSLVGGAGTDTQYF. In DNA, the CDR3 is TGTGCCAGCAGCTTAGTCGGGGGGGCCGGCACAGATACGCAGTATTTT. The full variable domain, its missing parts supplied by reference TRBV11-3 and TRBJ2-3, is EAGVVQSPRYKIIEKKQPVAFWCNPISGHNTLYWYLQNLGQGPELLIRYENEEAVDDSQLPKDRFSAERLKGVDSTLKIQPAELGDSAVYLCASSLVGGAGTDTQYFGPGTRLTVL.

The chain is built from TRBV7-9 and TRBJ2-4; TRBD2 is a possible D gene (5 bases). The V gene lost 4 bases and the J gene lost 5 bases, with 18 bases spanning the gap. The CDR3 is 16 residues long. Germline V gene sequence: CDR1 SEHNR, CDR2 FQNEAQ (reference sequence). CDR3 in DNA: TGTGCCAGCAGCTCATCGGACGGGATGGGTGAAAACATTCAGTACTTC. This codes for CASSSSDGMGENIQYF.

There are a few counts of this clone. As DNA, the CDR3 is TGTGCCAGCAGGCTAGGTTCAAAAGCTTTCTTT. Protein sequence: CASRLGSKAFF. The chain couples TRBV12-3 or TRBV12-4 to TRBJ1-1; D remains unclear. This CDR3 is built from 11 residues. V gave up 6 bases and J gave up 9 bases, with 11 bases separating them.